The sequence of this T cell receptor (beta chain) was determined in a study of CD8+CD57+ T cells in acquired aplastic anemia. Study-level information: Roughly 11 million reads, on average, were obtained for CD4+ cells from healthy donors.

The study profiled TCR beta VDJ and CDR3 using genomic DNA as template. Via MiXCR, TCRdb re-called the reads, giving one row per CDR3 protein. The sample contains around 180,000 distinct CDR3 sequences, 55% to 70% of which appear only once. Whole-study results and caveats: Patients and controls had CD8+ Simpson's diversity values that were not significantly distinct. Patients and controls shared 25 to 35 CD8+ CDR3 sequences, which appeared highly expressed in patients and within their immunodominant clones.

As concerns this clonotype: What it binds is not known.

The CDR3 has 15 residues. Germline V lookup: CDR1 DFQATT, CDR2 SNEGSKA (reference sequence). With 6 bases removed from V and 0 bases from J, the gap between germline ends came to 14 bases. The source is a human donor in good health. The rearrangement joins TRBV20-1 to TRBJ1-4, with D tentatively TRBD1 (6 bases). The sample consisted of sorted CD4+, CD8+, or CD8+CD57+ T cells (not recorded which) from PBMCs. This chain's CDR3 is CSAPDRPATNEKLFF. CDR3 sequence (DNA): TGCAGTGCCCCAGACAGGCCAGCAACTAATGAAAAACTGTTTTTT.